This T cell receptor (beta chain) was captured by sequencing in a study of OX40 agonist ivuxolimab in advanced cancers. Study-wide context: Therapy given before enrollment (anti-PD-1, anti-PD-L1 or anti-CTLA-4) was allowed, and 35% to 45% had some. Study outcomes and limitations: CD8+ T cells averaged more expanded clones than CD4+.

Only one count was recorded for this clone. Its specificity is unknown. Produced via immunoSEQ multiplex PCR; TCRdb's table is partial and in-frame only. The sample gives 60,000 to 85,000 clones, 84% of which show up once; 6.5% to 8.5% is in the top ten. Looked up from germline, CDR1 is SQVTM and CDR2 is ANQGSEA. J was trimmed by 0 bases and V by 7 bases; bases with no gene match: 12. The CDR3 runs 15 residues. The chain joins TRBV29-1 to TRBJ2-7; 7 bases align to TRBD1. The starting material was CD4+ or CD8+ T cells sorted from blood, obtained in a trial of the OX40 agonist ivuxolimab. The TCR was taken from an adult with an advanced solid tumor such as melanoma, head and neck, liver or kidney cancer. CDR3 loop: CSGLVPGQISYEQYF. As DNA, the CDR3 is TGCAGCGGGCTGGTTCCGGGACAGATCTCCTACGAGCAGTACTTC.